The 20 T cell receptor beta chains in this list originate from one sample, sequenced in a study of identical twins. TCRdb ran MiXCR on the 5' RACE reads and lists one entry per CDR3 protein. The data hold approximately 1.8 million distinct CDR3 sequences, with about 32% observed a single time. The sample consisted of cord blood. The receptors shown here come from a newborn girl in good health.

V is TRBV24-1 and J is TRBJ1-5; 10 positions match TRBD1. Germline V gives CDR1 KGHDR, CDR2 SFDVKD. Trimming at V came to 4 bases and at J to 2 bases, leaving 7 bases not matched to a gene. The length of the CDR3 is 17 residues. The CDR3 reads CATSDHRQGAGNQPQHF. The DNA for the CDR3 is TGTGCCACCAGTGACCATAGACAGGGGGCTGGCAATCAGCCCCAGCATTTT.

This chain links TRBV20-1 with TRBJ1-6, with a tentative D call TRBD1 (5 bases). Germline CDR1 is DFQATT and CDR2 is SNEGSKA (reference sequence). The length of the CDR3 is 15 residues. The V gene lost 0 bases and the J gene lost 3 bases, with 9 bases spanning the gap. Here the CDR3 reads CSARDRENYNSPLHF. The CDR3 coding sequence is TGCAGTGCTAGAGACAGGGAGAACTATAATTCACCCCTCCACTTT.

V gene TRBV15 combines with J gene TRBJ1-4; TRBD1 agrees at 8 bases. CDR1 is LNHNV and CDR2 is YYDKDF in the germline V gene (reference sequence). CDR3 length: 17 residues. Germline trimming cut 1 base from V and 1 base from J; bases unmatched to any gene: 5. The CDR3 nucleotides are TGTGCCACCAGCAGAGGAAGAGACAGGGGAACTAATGAAAAACTGTTTTTT. Protein sequence: CATSRGRDRGTNEKLFF.

This clonotype occurred many times. The chain carries TRBV29-1 and TRBJ2-3; 7 bases line up with TRBD1. V lost 3 bases, J lost 2 bases, and 11 bases stayed unmatched. Germline V gene sequence: CDR1 SQVTM, CDR2 ANQGSEA. The CDR3 loop spans 16 amino acids. CDR3 bases: TGCAGCGTTGACGACTTCCGGGACAGACCCACAGATACGCAGTATTTT. It yields the protein CSVDDFRDRPTDTQYF.

The chain is built from TRBV6-5 and TRBJ2-3; 8 nucleotides match TRBD2. Germline loops: CDR1 MNHEY, CDR2 SVGAGI. The CDR3 spans 16 residues. Losses at the gene ends were 2 bases for V and 2 bases for J; bases not matched to a gene: 6. The CDR3 protein is CASSYTFGRATDTQYF. CDR3 in DNA: TGTGCCAGCAGTTACACTTTCGGGAGGGCCACAGATACGCAGTATTTT.

The chain joins TRBV27 to TRBJ2-1; D ambiguous. The CDR3 has 16 amino acids. Germline CDR1 and CDR2: MNHEY and SMNVEV (reference sequence). V was pared by 8 bases and J by 1 base, with 18 bases between. Written as DNA, the CDR3 is TGTGCCAGCCCTCCCCGGTTCTTAGGGTCCTACAATGAGCAGTTCTTC. Amino acids: CASPPRFLGSYNEQFF.

The CDR3 is CASSLAWAEGSNEQFF. As DNA, the CDR3 is TGTGCCAGCAGCTTAGCGTGGGCAGAAGGGTCCAATGAGCAGTTCTTC. The chain joins TRBV7-9 to TRBJ2-1; D ambiguous. CDR3 length equals 16 residues. Germline CDR1 reads SEHNR; CDR2 reads FQNEAQ (reference sequence). V shed 0 bases and J shed 6 bases, with 15 bases lying between them.

As DNA, the CDR3 is TGTGCCAGCAGCTTAGTTTTGGGCAAACAAGAGACCCAGTACTTC. Residues: CASSLVLGKQETQYF. This chain uses TRBV11-1 with TRBJ2-5; no firm D call. The CDR3 runs to 15 residues. Per the germline V gene, CDR1 is SGHAT and CDR2 is FQDESV (reference sequence). V lost 1 base, J lost 2 bases, and 11 bases lay in between.

The rearrangement uses TRBV11-1 and TRBJ1-6; D is uncertain. CDR1 and CDR2 from the germline V gene are SGHAT and FQDESV (reference sequence). The CDR3 is made up of 12 amino acids. Deletions cut 3 bases from V and 11 bases from J, with 8 bases between. CDR3 sequence (DNA): TGTGCCAGCAGCTTGAACGGGGCACCCCTCCACTTT. The encoded protein is CASSLNGAPLHF.

The J gene is TRBJ2-5, the V gene TRBV3-1, with 9 bases identical to TRBD2. Germline values: CDR1 LGHDT, CDR2 YNNKEL (reference sequence). The V gene end was trimmed by 1 base and the J gene end by 11 bases; junction bases not matched to a gene: 14. The CDR3 is made up of 16 amino acids. The CDR3 spells CASSQVGLAGVREQYF. The CDR3 region has the DNA TGTGCCAGCAGCCAAGTCGGATTAGCGGGAGTAAGAGAGCAGTACTTC.

This chain links TRBV7-2 with TRBJ2-1; D is unclear. The germline CDR1 and CDR2 sequences are SGHTA and FQGNSA. The length of the CDR3 is 14 residues. Trimming stripped 4 bases from V and 4 bases from J, with 11 bases between. CDR3 sequence: CASSSSTLYNEQFF. For the CDR3, the DNA is TGTGCCAGCAGCTCGTCGACGCTTTACAATGAGCAGTTCTTC.

The rearrangement joins TRBV18 to TRBJ2-1; no clear D. Trimming took 4 bases from V and 0 from J, leaving 19 bases between them. The CDR3 loop spans 18 amino acids. Germline V gene data show CDR1 as KGHSH and CDR2 as LQKENI. The CDR3 sequence: CASSRTDLLASSYNEQFF. CDR3 nucleotide sequence: TGTGCCAGCTCACGTACTGACTTATTAGCCAGCTCCTACAATGAGCAGTTCTTC.

This clonotype was recorded a few times. The gene calls are TRBV2 and TRBJ2-1; 13 positions match TRBD2. V shed 11 bases and J 6 bases; nucleotides not matched to a gene: 1. CDR1 is SNHLY and CDR2 is FYNNEI in the germline V gene. The length of the CDR3 is 12 residues. The CDR3 spells CAGLAGANEQFF. CDR3 coding DNA: TGTGCCGGACTAGCGGGGGCCAATGAGCAGTTCTTC.

The rearrangement links TRBV9 to TRBJ2-1; TRBD2 agrees at 9 bases. Looked up from germline, CDR1 is SGDLS and CDR2 is YYNGEE. V lost 4 bases and J lost 9; bases outside the gene matches: 11. CDR3 length: 15 amino acids. The CDR3 region is CASSPTSGPIPEQFF. The CDR3 coding sequence is TGTGCCAGCAGCCCCACTAGCGGGCCCATCCCTGAGCAGTTCTTC. The variable domain in full, with the rest retrieved from reference TRBV9 and TRBJ2-1, is DSGVTQTPKHLITATGQRVTLRCSPRSGDLSVYWYQQSLDQGLQFLIQYYNGEERAKGNILERFSAQQFPDLHSELNLSSLELGDSALYFCASSPTSGPIPEQFFGPGTRLTVL.

The CDR3 coding sequence is TGTGCCAGCAGTTTATACGGAAGTGGTTATCAGCCCCAGCATTTT. Protein sequence: CASSLYGSGYQPQHF. The chain uses TRBV27 and TRBJ1-5, with D unresolved. Deletions cut 1 base from V and 5 bases from J, with 12 bases between. CDR3 size: 15 residues. Germline V gene lookup returns CDR1 MNHEY and CDR2 SMNVEV (reference sequence).

The genes are TRBV6-1 and TRBJ1-6; 7 bases are a match to TRBD1. CDR1 is MNHNS and CDR2 is SASEGT in the germline V gene. The CDR3 sequence is 15 residues long. V gave up 2 bases and J gave up 7 bases; unmatched junction bases: 5. The CDR3 DNA reads as TGTGCCAGCAGTGAAATAGACAGGGTCAATTCACCCCTCCACTTT. This gives the protein CASSEIDRVNSPLHF.

The table lists this clonotype with a few counts. The chain carries TRBV5-1 and TRBJ2-3; D may correspond to TRBD1 or TRBD2 (6 bases each). Germline values: CDR1 SGHRS, CDR2 YFSETQ. The ends were cut back, 5 bases at V and 3 bases at J, with 16 bases in the middle. The CDR3 runs 15 residues. The CDR3 region is CASSSQGGRTDTQYF. The DNA of the CDR3 is TGCGCCAGCAGTTCACAGGGAGGAAGAACAGATACGCAGTATTTT.

In this sample, this clonotype turned up a few times. CDR3 nucleotide sequence: TGTGCCAGCAGCTCCAAAACCGGGGCCCCCGGAGATACGCAGTATTTT. This translates into CASSSKTGAPGDTQYF. The rearrangement uses TRBV4-2 and TRBJ2-3, with D perhaps given as TRBD1 or TRBD2 (5 bases each). The CDR3 loop spans 16 amino acids. V was pared by 5 bases and J by 5 bases, with 20 bases between. Per the germline V gene, CDR1 is LGHNA and CDR2 is YNFKEQ.

The rearrangement uses TRBV7-2 and TRBJ1-1, with D perhaps matching TRBD1 (5 bases). In germline, CDR1 is SGHTA, CDR2 FQGNSA. The V end was cut by 5 bases, the J end by 0 bases, with 13 bases between. The CDR3 loop spans 15 amino acids. The CDR3: CASSHSWGVNTEAFF. The CDR3 DNA is TGTGCCAGCAGCCACTCTTGGGGGGTGAACACTGAAGCTTTCTTT. Variable domain in full (rest from reference TRBV7-2 and TRBJ1-1): GAGVSQSPSNKVTEKGKDVELRCDPISGHTALYWYRQSLGQGLEFLIYFQGNSAPDKSGLPSDRFSAERTGGSVSTLTIQRTQQEDSAVYLCASSHSWGVNTEAFFGQGTRLTVV.

V usage is TRBV11-2 and J usage is TRBJ2-1, with TRBD2 identical over 7 bases. Germline CDR1 and CDR2: SGHAT and FQNNGV. This CDR3 is 22 amino acids long. The J segment lost 0 bases and the V segment lost 5 bases, leaving 25 bases of the junction unmatched. The CDR3 DNA reads as TGTGCCAGCAGCCCACTCCCCTATTATGGGTCGCTAGCGGCTAGCTCCTACAATGAGCAGTTCTTC. This translates into CASSPLPYYGSLAASSYNEQFF.